One sample yielded the 9 T cell receptor beta chains listed below, sequenced in a study of shared clonotypes between healthy human individuals. The assay was immunoSEQ multiplex PCR, and TCRdb's table has in-frame clones only and misses some. The top ten hold roughly 0.13% of the sample, which has some 2,100,000 clones, about 94% seen once. The sequencing sample was made of naive CD4+ T cells sorted from blood. The subset was: CD45RA+ positively selected. The receptors originated from a man younger than 35 in good health.

This chain uses TRBV5-4 with TRBJ2-7; D is perhaps TRBD2 (5 bases). The germline CDR1 and CDR2 sequences are SGHNT and YYREEE (reference sequence). The length of the CDR3 is 15 residues. Trimming took 1 base from V and 0 from J, leaving 11 bases between them. Written as DNA, the CDR3 is TGTGCCAGCAGCTTGTCCGGGATGAGCTCCTACGAGCAGTACTTC. Amino acid sequence: CASSLSGMSSYEQYF.

In its sample, this clone was seen once. The chain recombines TRBV19 with TRBJ2-1; 9 bases fit TRBD2. The V gene's germline CDR1 is LNHDA and CDR2 SQIVND (reference sequence). The CDR3 runs 15 residues. The J segment lost 8 bases and the V segment lost 5 bases, leaving 10 bases of the junction unmatched. CDR3 sequence (DNA): TGTGCCAGTAGTCCAATAGCGGGAGATACCCATGAGCAGTTCTTC. This translates into CASSPIAGDTHEQFF.

V usage is TRBV10-1 and J usage is TRBJ2-3; a possible D gene is TRBD1 (6 bases). V gave up 3 bases and J gave up 3 bases, with 10 bases separating them. The CDR3 is 14 amino acids. Germline V gene sequence: CDR1 WNHNN, CDR2 SYGVQD (reference sequence). The CDR3 is CASSEDQGTDTQYF. The CDR3 nucleotides are TGCGCCAGCAGTGAAGACCAGGGGACAGATACGCAGTATTTT.

The chain couples TRBV4-3 to TRBJ1-2; the D gene is possibly TRBD1 (5 bases). V lost 0 bases, J lost 6 bases, and 14 bases lay in between. Germline V gene sequence: CDR1 LGHNA, CDR2 YSLEER. CDR3 length: 15 residues. In DNA form, the CDR3 reads TGCGCCAGCAGCCAAGACGTCGGGACGCCAAATGGCTACACCTTC. Translation: CASSQDVGTPNGYTF.

A single count supports this clone. This rearrangement joins TRBV7-9 to TRBJ2-3; TRBD2 is a possible D gene (5 bases). The CDR3 loop spans 12 amino acids. From germline, CDR1 is SEHNR and CDR2 FQNEAQ (reference sequence). The ends were cut back, 3 bases at V and 7 bases at J, with 8 bases in the middle. CDR3: CASSFGGNTQYF. CDR3 sequence (DNA): TGTGCCAGCAGCTTTGGAGGTAATACGCAGTATTTT.

The V gene is TRBV18, the J gene TRBJ1-2, with TRBD1 matching 11 bases. Germline CDR1 is KGHSH and CDR2 is LQKENI. J gave up 7 bases and V 4 bases, and 5 bases lay outside the gene matches. This CDR3 spans 14 amino acids. CDR3 sequence reads: CASSRGQGAVGYTF. For the CDR3, the DNA is TGTGCCAGCTCACGAGGACAGGGGGCTGTTGGCTACACCTTC.

The gene calls are TRBV5-1 and TRBJ1-6, with a tentative D call TRBD1 (6 bases). Deletions cut 0 bases from V and 9 bases from J, with 13 bases between. This CDR3 has 15 amino acids. Germline loops: CDR1 SGHRS, CDR2 YFSETQ. The CDR3 loop reads CASSLDAGASSPLHF. The CDR3, as DNA: TGCGCCAGCAGCTTGGATGCGGGGGCGAGTTCACCCCTCCACTTT.

The gene calls are TRBV10-3 and TRBJ2-3, with 8 nucleotides matching TRBD1. The germline V gene has CDR1 ENHRY and CDR2 SYGVKD. V trimming: 0 bases; J trimming: 4 bases; junction bases outside the gene matches: 3. CDR3 size: 15 residues. The CDR3 DNA sequence: TGTGCCATCAGTGAGTCGCAGGGGGCCTCAGATACGCAGTATTTT. Its protein is CAISESQGASDTQYF.

This sequence joins TRBV6-5 and TRBJ1-2; D gene ambiguous. CDR3 length: 11 residues. In germline, CDR1 is MNHEY, CDR2 SVGAGI. V gave up 6 bases and J gave up 3 bases, with 5 bases separating them. CDR3: CASSLDYGYTF. CDR3 coding DNA: TGTGCCAGCAGCCTGGACTATGGCTACACCTTC.